Detailed here is one TCR beta chain. Its cognate antigen is unknown. These data come from a study of OX40 agonist ivuxolimab in advanced cancers. Study results and limitations: Doses of 0.1 to 3.0 mg/kg were accompanied by clonal expansion of CD4+ and CD8+ blood T cells by week 6.

The V gene's germline CDR1 is MNHEY and CDR2 SVGAGI. The CDR3 runs 16 residues. V gave up 2 bases and J gave up 2 bases; unmatched junction bases: 5. The method was immunoSEQ multiplex PCR; TCRdb's version includes in-frame clones alone and lacks a portion of them. The sample includes about 100,000 clones, 90% of them seen just once. The sample was CD4+ or CD8+ T cells sorted from blood, taken in a trial of the OX40 agonist ivuxolimab. The clonotype was recovered from an adult with an advanced solid tumor such as melanoma, head and neck, liver or kidney cancer. The J gene is TRBJ2-3, the V gene TRBV6-5, with 9 positions matching TRBD1. CDR3 DNA sequence: TGTGCCAGCAGTTACCAAGGGGACAGGGTCACAGATACGCAGTATTTT. This encodes CASSYQGDRVTDTQYF.